This T cell receptor beta chain was identified in a study of blood T cell repertoires in COVID-19. On the study more broadly: In each case, the material was cDNA or gDNA derived from T cells, B-cell-depleted T cells, or PBMCs.

Only in-frame clones appear in the TCRdb table, and some are missing; sequencing was by immunoSEQ multiplex PCR. Of roughly 440,000 clones in the sample, approximately 88% are singletons; the top ten hold around 13%. During active infection, Seattle patients enrolled and were then monitored through disease. V lost 1 base, J lost 6 bases, and 13 bases lay in between. CDR3 size: 14 residues. Germline V lookup: CDR1 SGHAT, CDR2 FQNNGV. This rearrangement joins TRBV11-2 to TRBJ2-7, with D possibly being TRBD1 (7 bases). Sequenced material: peripheral blood. The clonotype originates from a woman aged 45-59 years with COVID-19, enrolled during active disease. CDR3 nucleotides: TGTGCCAGCAGCTTAGTAGGAGGGGGCTCCGAGCAGTACTTC. Residues: CASSLVGGGSEQYF.